These 21 T cell receptor beta chains were all obtained from the same sample, sequenced in a study of cytomegalovirus exposure and HLA in healthy donors (dated by TCRdb to about 2017). Library preparation used the immunoSEQ multiplex PCR assay. The multiplex PCR relied on a mix of 60 forward primers for TCR Vbeta segments and 13 reverse primers for TCR Jbeta segments. The source is immuneACCESS, and TCRdb retained only in-frame sequences with V and J called. Part of the clones is not carried over; for the studies checked, unresolved V genes explain less than half of this, and the remainder is unexplained. The sample records under 150,000 clones, roughly four fifths of which are singletons. Of the sample, around 2.5% is held by the ten largest clones. Sequencing was done on a sample of PBMCs. The source of these receptors is a young woman in good health and CMV-seronegative.

The rearrangement links TRBV6-5 to TRBJ1-1, with D perhaps TRBD1 (5 bases). This CDR3 is 14 amino acids long. The V end was cut by 6 bases, the J end by 0 bases, with 11 bases between. Germline values: CDR1 MNHEY, CDR2 SVGAGI. This CDR3 reads CASRGGVLNTEAFF. The CDR3 DNA is TGTGCCAGCAGGGGGGGGGTTCTGAACACTGAAGCTTTCTTT.

This clone was observed a single time. The V and J genes are TRBV7-8 and TRBJ2-7, with TRBD1 as a possible D gene (6 bases). V was clipped by 5 bases and J by 6 bases, with 14 bases between them. The CDR3 consists of 13 residues. Germline V gene data show CDR1 as SGHVS and CDR2 as FQNEAQ. The CDR3 bases are TGTGCCAGCAGCGATTACAGGGACCCCGAGCAGTACGTC. Amino acid sequence: CASSDYRDPEQYV.

The chain joins TRBV7-6 to TRBJ2-3; 7 bases agree with TRBD2. V dropped 10 bases and J dropped 10; count of bases not matched to a gene: 14. Germline CDR1 and CDR2: SGHVS and FNYEAQ. This CDR3 is built from 13 residues. The CDR3 DNA reads as TGTGCCATTGGGACTATTCGGCACGATGCGCAGTATTTT. Protein sequence: CAIGTIRHDAQYF.

This chain links TRBV7-7 with TRBJ1-4; 8 bases are a match to TRBD1. The CDR3 spans 14 residues. Germline V gene sequence: CDR1 SSHAT, CDR2 FNYEAQ (reference sequence). V dropped 5 bases and J dropped 7; count of bases not matched to a gene: 6. This chain's CDR3 is CASSTGTGSEKLFF. The CDR3 bases are TGTGCCAGCAGCACCGGGACAGGCAGTGAAAAACTGTTTTTT.

The genes are TRBV27 and TRBJ1-2; D possibly corresponds to TRBD1 (5 bases). The CDR3 runs 13 residues. Trimming removed 8 bases from V and 7 bases from J, with 17 bases in between. CDR1 MNHEY and CDR2 SMNVEV come from the germline V gene (reference sequence). The CDR3 DNA reads TGTGCCAGCCGCCAGGGTGGGGTGGGTGGCTACACCTTC. Residues: CASRQGGVGGYTF.

The chain combines TRBV7-2 with TRBJ2-2; TRBD2 matches at 10 bases. The V segment lost 5 bases and the J segment 5 bases; nucleotides outside the gene matches: 8. Germline assignment: CDR1 SGHTA and CDR2 FQGNSA. This CDR3 is 16 amino acids long. CDR3 bases: TGTGCCAGCAGCCCCTTAGCGGGGGGCCTTACCGGGGAGCTGTTTTTT. It encodes CASSPLAGGLTGELFF.

This chain connects TRBV7-9 to TRBJ2-2; D unclear. The CDR3 runs to 13 residues. V was clipped by 5 bases and J by 6 bases, with 10 bases between them. The germline V gene has CDR1 SEHNR and CDR2 FQNEAQ (reference sequence). The CDR3 here is CASSPVLSGELFF. In nucleotides, the CDR3 is TGTGCCAGCAGCCCCGTCCTCTCCGGGGAGCTGTTTTTT.

The V call is TRBV5-1, the J call TRBJ2-1; 8 bases match TRBD2. The CDR3 has 15 amino acids. CDR1 SGHRS and CDR2 YFSETQ come from the germline V gene. Trimming removed 3 bases from V and 6 bases from J; junction bases left unmatched: 8. CDR3 sequence: CASSSGREVGNEQFF. The DNA of the CDR3 is TGCGCCAGCAGCTCGGGGCGGGAGGTGGGCAATGAGCAGTTCTTC.

V gene TRBV9 combines with J gene TRBJ1-4; D is unresolved. CDR3 length: 13 residues. V was clipped by 3 bases and J by 8 bases, with 11 bases between them. Germline V gene lookup returns CDR1 SGDLS and CDR2 YYNGEE. The CDR3 DNA reads TGTGCCAGCAGCGCCGAGGACTTGGAAAAACTGTTTTTT. This codes for CASSAEDLEKLFF.

This chain uses TRBV4-2 with TRBJ2-2, with 7 bases matching TRBD1. The germline CDR1 and CDR2 sequences are LGHNA and YNFKEQ. V was clipped by 3 bases and J by 1 base; unmatched bases: 8. The CDR3 has 17 amino acids. CDR3 protein: CASSHGVGTENTGELFF. DNA of the CDR3: TGTGCCAGCAGCCACGGTGTTGGGACAGAGAACACCGGGGAGCTGTTTTTT.

The chain is built from TRBV29-1 and TRBJ1-4, with D unresolved. Trimming shortened V by 6 bases and J by 5 bases, and 7 bases separated the two germline ends. The germline V gene encodes CDR1 SQVTM and CDR2 ANQGSEA. CDR3 size: 11 residues. In DNA form, the CDR3 reads TGCAGCGTACTTGTAAATGAAAAACTGTTTTTT. Amino acid sequence: CSVLVNEKLFF.

The chain has TRBV5-1 and TRBJ1-2; TRBD1 is a possible D gene (6 bases). V lost 0 bases to trimming and J lost 0 bases, with 9 bases between them. The CDR3 loop spans 15 amino acids. The germline V gene encodes CDR1 SGHRS and CDR2 YFSETQ. The CDR3 nucleotides are TGCGCCAGCAGCTTGGATACAGGGACTAACTATGGCTACACCTTC. It is translated as CASSLDTGTNYGYTF.

This rearrangement joins TRBV7-9 to TRBJ1-1; a possible D gene is TRBD1 (5 bases). The CDR3 consists of 14 residues. Germline-derived CDR1 and CDR2 are SEHNR and FQNEAQ (reference sequence). With 1 base removed from V and 6 bases from J, the gap between germline ends came to 12 bases. The CDR3 loop reads CASSLEGRYAEAFF. Written as DNA, the CDR3 is TGTGCCAGCAGCTTAGAGGGGCGGTACGCTGAAGCTTTCTTT.

This chain links TRBV28 with TRBJ1-1; D uncertain. This CDR3 contains 12 residues. With 10 bases removed from V and 8 bases from J, the gap between germline ends came to 17 bases. CDR1 and CDR2 from the germline V gene are MDHEN and SYDVKM. The DNA for the CDR3 is TGTGCCACTAGTGGGAGTCAGGTCGAAGCTTTCTTT. As protein: CATSGSQVEAFF.

The gene calls are TRBV7-8 and TRBJ1-1; the D is unclear. The CDR3 runs 13 residues. The V end lost 4 bases, the J end lost 0 bases, and 6 bases lay between the germline ends. CDR1 is SGHVS and CDR2 is FQNEAQ in the germline V gene. CDR3 in amino acids: CASSSQLNTEAFF. CDR3 nucleotide sequence: TGTGCCAGCAGCTCCCAATTGAACACTGAAGCTTTCTTT.

The genes are TRBV29-1 and TRBJ1-4; D gene uncertain. The germline CDR1 and CDR2 sequences are SQVTM and ANQGSEA. Trimming cost V 4 bases and J 2 bases, with 5 bases left between them. This CDR3 has 12 amino acids. The CDR3 region has the DNA TGCAGCGTTGGAGGGACTAATGAAAAACTGTTTTTT. Its protein is CSVGGTNEKLFF.

The chain recombines TRBV6-6 with TRBJ2-7, with TRBD2 matching over 11 bases. The CDR3 sequence is 16 residues long. The J segment lost 2 bases and the V segment lost 5 bases, leaving 8 bases of the junction unmatched. The V gene's germline CDR1 is MNHNY and CDR2 SVGAGI (reference sequence). CDR3 bases: TGTGCCAGCAGTCCGGAACTAGCGGGAGACCCCTACGAGCAGTACTTC. Residues: CASSPELAGDPYEQYF.

This clone was seen a single time. The chain employs TRBV5-1 and TRBJ2-2, with D possibly being TRBD2 (7 bases). The V end lost 4 bases, the J end lost 5 bases, and 18 bases lay between the germline ends. Germline-derived CDR1 and CDR2 are SGHRS and YFSETQ. The CDR3 is 16 residues long. The CDR3 DNA is TGCGCCAGCAGCAGGGGGACTACAGAAGAGACCGGGGAGCTGTTTTTT. It translates to CASSRGTTEETGELFF.

The chain combines TRBV7-2 with TRBJ1-6; TRBD1 aligns across 7 bases. This CDR3 is 14 amino acids long. The V segment lost 3 bases and the J segment 7 bases; nucleotides outside the gene matches: 3. Germline V gene lookup returns CDR1 SGHTA and CDR2 FQGNSA. CDR3 nucleotides: TGTGCCAGCAGCTTTTCGGGACAGAATTCACCCCTCCACTTT. It yields the protein CASSFSGQNSPLHF.

The genes are TRBV2 and TRBJ2-3; no firm D call. CDR3 size: 15 residues. Germline V lookup: CDR1 SNHLY, CDR2 FYNNEI. V was trimmed by 4 bases and J by 5 bases, leaving 16 bases between them. The CDR3: CASSVTSVGKDTQYF. CDR3 coding DNA: TGTGCCAGCAGTGTCACCAGCGTCGGTAAAGATACGCAGTATTTT.

The chain is built from TRBV5-1 and TRBJ2-1, with 8 bases identical to TRBD1. Germline loops: CDR1 SGHRS, CDR2 YFSETQ. The CDR3 consists of 16 residues. Unmatched junction bases numbered 7, after V lost 1 base and J lost 4 bases. Here the CDR3 DNA reads TGCGCCAGCAGCTTGCTCCGGGACAGGCGATACAATGAGCAGTTCTTC. Translating it yields CASSLLRDRRYNEQFF.